The rows below give T cell receptor beta chains drawn from one sample of a study of blood T cells in healthy people across ages. Each CDR3 protein gets one entry after TCRdb re-called the 5' RACE reads with MiXCR. The sample consists of about a million distinct CDR3 sequences, just over 50% of them appearing once. Sequences were obtained from blood. These receptors originate from a woman aged 60-75 years in good health. Each CDR3 is given with its conserved first and last residue. A D gene is named only where the DNA matches it firmly. Not every row has a clone size; where given, it reads once, few, many or a size class.

v_call	j_call	d_call	clone_size	cdr3_nt	cdr3_aa
TRBV28	TRBJ1-4	TRBD1	.	TGTGCCAGCAGGCGGACAGGGAGAAGGGGAGAACTGTTTTTT	CASRRTGRRGELFF
TRBV11-1	TRBJ2-7	TRBD1	few	TGTGCCAGCAGCCCAGCTGGGACAGTATCCTACGAGCAGTACTTC	CASSPAGTVSYEQYF
TRBV6-5	TRBJ2-7	TRBD2	.	TGTGCCAGCAGTTACTCGGCTAGCGGGTCCTACGAGCAGTACTTC	CASSYSASGSYEQYF
TRBV6-5	TRBJ2-5	.	.	TGTGCCAGCAGTTACTCGGCTAAGCAGTACTTC	CASSYSAKQYF
TRBV28	TRBJ2-7	.	few	TGTGCCAGCAGACCCCAGGACGGTTACGAGCAGTACTTC	CASRPQDGYEQYF
TRBV7-2	TRBJ2-7	.	many	TGTGCCAGCAGCCCCCTGGCGGGGGAGCAGTACTTC	CASSPLAGEQYF
TRBV7-2	TRBJ2-4	.	.	TGTGCCAGCAGCGGAGGCGGAGGAGTACGGAACATTCAGTACTTC	CASSGGGGVRNIQYF
TRBV11-2	TRBJ2-7	TRBD2	.	TGTGCCAGCAGCCCCATAAGTCGGCGGGGGGAATACGAGCAGTACTTC	CASSPISRRGEYEQYF
TRBV12-3/TRBV12-4	TRBJ1-1	.	.	TGTGCCAGCAGTATTCGACCGAACACTGAAGCTTTCTTT	CASSIRPNTEAFF
TRBV28	TRBJ2-7	TRBD1	few	TGTGCCACCCAAGCGCAGGGGGCTAGACACGAGCAGTACTTC	CATQAQGARHEQYF
TRBV5-1	TRBJ1-6	.	.	TGCGCCAGCAGCCCCTCGTCCGGGACATCGGCCCTCCACTTT	CASSPSSGTSALHF
TRBV11-2	TRBJ2-7	.	.	TGTGCCAGCAGCTTAACGAGTGGCGGGACATACACCTACGAGCAGTACTTC	CASSLTSGGTYTYEQYF
TRBV6-6	TRBJ2-7	.	few	TGTGCCAGCACGCCGCGGGTGAGCTCCTACGAGCAGTACTTC	CASTPRVSSYEQYF